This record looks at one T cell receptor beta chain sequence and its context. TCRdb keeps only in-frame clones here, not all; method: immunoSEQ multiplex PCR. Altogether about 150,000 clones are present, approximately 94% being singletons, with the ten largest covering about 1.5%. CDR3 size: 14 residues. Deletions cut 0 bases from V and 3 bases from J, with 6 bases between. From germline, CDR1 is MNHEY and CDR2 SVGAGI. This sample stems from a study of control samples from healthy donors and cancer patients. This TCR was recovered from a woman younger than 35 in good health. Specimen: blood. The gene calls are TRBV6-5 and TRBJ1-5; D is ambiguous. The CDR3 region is CASSYSRINQPQHF. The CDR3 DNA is TGTGCCAGCAGTTACTCTAGGATCAATCAGCCCCAGCATTTT.